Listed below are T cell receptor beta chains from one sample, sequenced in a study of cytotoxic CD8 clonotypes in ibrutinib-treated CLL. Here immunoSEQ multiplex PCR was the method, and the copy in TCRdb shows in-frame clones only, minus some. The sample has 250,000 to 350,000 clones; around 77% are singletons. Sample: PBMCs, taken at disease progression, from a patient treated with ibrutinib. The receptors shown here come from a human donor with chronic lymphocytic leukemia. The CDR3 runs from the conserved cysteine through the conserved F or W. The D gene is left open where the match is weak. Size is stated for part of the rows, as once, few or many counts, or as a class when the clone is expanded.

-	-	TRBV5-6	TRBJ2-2	CASSLGEWGSNTGELFF	TGTGCCAGCAGCTTGGGAGAATGGGGGTCGAACACCGGGGAGCTGTTTTTT
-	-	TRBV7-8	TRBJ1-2	CASSLSVFGHYGYTF	TGTGCCAGCAGCTTATCGGTTTTCGGGCACTATGGCTACACCTTC
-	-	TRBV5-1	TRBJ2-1	CASSSALATGQMEYNEQFF	TGCGCCAGCAGCTCCGCCCTTGCGACGGGCCAAATGGAGTACAATGAGCAGTTCTTC
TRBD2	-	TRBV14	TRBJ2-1	CASSQESAGFYNEQFF	TGTGCCAGCAGCCAAGAATCAGCGGGATTCTACAATGAGCAGTTCTTC
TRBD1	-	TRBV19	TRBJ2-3	CASSTWTGTSTDTQYF	TGTGCCAGTAGTACCTGGACAGGAACTAGCACAGATACGCAGTATTTT
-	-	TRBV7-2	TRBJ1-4	CASSLQGSAGREKLFF	TGTGCCAGCAGCTTACAAGGATCAGCAGGGAGGGAAAAACTGTTTTTT
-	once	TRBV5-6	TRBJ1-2	CASSYWGESGYTF	TGTGCCAGCAGCTACTGGGGGGAGTCTGGCTACACCTTC
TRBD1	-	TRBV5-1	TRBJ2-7	CASSLAGQGYEQYF	TGCGCCAGCAGCTTGGCGGGACAGGGATACGAGCAGTACTTC
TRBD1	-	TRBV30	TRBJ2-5	CAWIRDRGLQETQYF	TGTGCCTGGATTCGGGACAGGGGTCTCCAAGAGACCCAGTACTTC
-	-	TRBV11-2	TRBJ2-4	CASSLIGMAKNIQYF	TGTGCCAGCAGCTTGATCGGGATGGCCAAAAACATTCAGTACTTC
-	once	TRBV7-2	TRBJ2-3	CASSPSWADTQYF	TGTGCCAGCAGCCCGAGTTGGGCAGATACGCAGTATTTT
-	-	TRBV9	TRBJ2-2	CASSVATSGGELFF	TGTGCCAGCAGCGTAGCTACCTCCGGGGGGGAGCTGTTTTTT
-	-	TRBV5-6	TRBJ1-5	CASSSRTRGLNQPQHF	TGTGCCAGCAGCTCCAGGACAAGGGGGTTGAATCAGCCCCAGCATTTT
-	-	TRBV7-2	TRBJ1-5	CASSLLGNGPQHF	TGTGCCAGCAGCTTACTTGGGAACGGGCCCCAGCATTTT
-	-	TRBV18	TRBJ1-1	CASSGSRGSDTEAFF	TGTGCCAGCTCGGGATCCAGGGGTTCTGACACTGAAGCTTTCTTT
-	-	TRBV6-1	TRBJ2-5	CASSLLETQYF	TGTGCCAGCTCCCTCCTAGAGACCCAGTACTTC
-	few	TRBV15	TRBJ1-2	CATSRGADGYGYTF	TGTGCCACCAGCAGGGGAGCGGATGGATATGGCTACACCTTC
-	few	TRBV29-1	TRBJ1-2	CSVDGANYGYTF	TGCAGCGTTGATGGGGCTAACTATGGCTACACCTTC
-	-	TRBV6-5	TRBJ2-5	CASSFGTSYQETQYF	TGTGCCAGCAGTTTCGGGACAAGCTACCAAGAGACCCAGTACTTC
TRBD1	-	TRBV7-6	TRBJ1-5	CASSLATGGNQPQHF	TGTGCCAGCAGCTTAGCGACAGGGGGCAATCAGCCCCAGCATTTT
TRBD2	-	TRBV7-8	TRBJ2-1	CASSLRGSSYNEQFF	TGTGCCAGCAGCTTACGCGGGAGCTCCTACAATGAGCAGTTCTTC
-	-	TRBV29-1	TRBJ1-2	CSVDGRAGGYTF	TGCAGCGTTGATGGTAGGGCGGGCGGCTACACCTTC
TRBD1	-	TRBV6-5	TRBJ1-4	CASGPPPDRGQLFF	TGTGCCAGCGGCCCCCCCCCGGACAGGGGGCAACTGTTTTTT
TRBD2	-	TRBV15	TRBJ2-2	CATSRDTAGGVTGELFF	TGTGCCACCAGCAGAGATACAGCGGGGGGCGTCACCGGGGAGCTGTTTTTT
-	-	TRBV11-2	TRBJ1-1	CASSLFSGVAEAFF	TGTGCCAGCAGCTTGTTTTCCGGGGTTGCCGAAGCTTTCTTT
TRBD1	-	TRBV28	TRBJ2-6	CASTTHGGTGGAGANVLTF	TGTGCCAGCACTACCCACGGGGGGACAGGGGGCGCTGGGGCCAACGTCCTGACTTTC
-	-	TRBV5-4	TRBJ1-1	CASSWPPGTRTEAFF	TGTGCCAGCAGCTGGCCCCCGGGGACACGCACTGAAGCTTTCTTT
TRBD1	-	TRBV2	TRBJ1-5	CASRVDRDSWPQHF	TGTGCCAGCAGAGTGGACAGGGATTCGTGGCCCCAGCATTTT
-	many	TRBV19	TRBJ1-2	CASSIVGYGYTF	TGTGCCAGTAGTATAGTTGGGTATGGCTACACCTTC
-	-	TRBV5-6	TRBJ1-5	CASSRVGQPQHF	TGTGCCAGCAGCCGGGTGGGCCAGCCCCAGCATTTT